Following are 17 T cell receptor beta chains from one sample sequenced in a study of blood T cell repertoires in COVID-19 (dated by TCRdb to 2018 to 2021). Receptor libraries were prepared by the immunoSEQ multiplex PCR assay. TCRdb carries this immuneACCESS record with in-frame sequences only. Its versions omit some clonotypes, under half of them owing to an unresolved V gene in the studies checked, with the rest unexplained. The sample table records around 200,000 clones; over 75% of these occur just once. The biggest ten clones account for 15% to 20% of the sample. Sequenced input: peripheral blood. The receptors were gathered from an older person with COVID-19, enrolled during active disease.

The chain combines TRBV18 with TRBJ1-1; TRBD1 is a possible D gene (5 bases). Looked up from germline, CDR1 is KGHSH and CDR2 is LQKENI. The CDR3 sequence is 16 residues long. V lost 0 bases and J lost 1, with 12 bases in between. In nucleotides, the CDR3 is TGTGCCAGCTCACCACCGTTCCAGGGAAGGAACACTGAAGCTTTCTTT. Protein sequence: CASSPPFQGRNTEAFF.

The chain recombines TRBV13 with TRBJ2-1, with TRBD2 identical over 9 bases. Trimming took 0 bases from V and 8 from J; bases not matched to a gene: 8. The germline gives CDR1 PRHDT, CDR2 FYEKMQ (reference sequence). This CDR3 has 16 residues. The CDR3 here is CASSLGSGLAKHEQFF. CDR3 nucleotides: TGTGCCAGCAGCTTAGGTTCCGGACTAGCGAAGCATGAGCAGTTCTTC. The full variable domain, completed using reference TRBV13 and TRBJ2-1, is AAGVIQSPRHLIKEKRETATLKCYPIPRHDTVYWYQQGPGQDPQFLISFYEKMQSDKGSIPDRFSAQQFSDYHSELNMSSLELGDSALYFCASSLGSGLAKHEQFFGPGTRLTVL.

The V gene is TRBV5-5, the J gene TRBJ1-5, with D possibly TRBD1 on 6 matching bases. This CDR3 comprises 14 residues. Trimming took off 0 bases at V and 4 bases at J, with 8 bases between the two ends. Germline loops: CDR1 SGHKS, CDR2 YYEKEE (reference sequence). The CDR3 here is CASSLAQGNQPQHF. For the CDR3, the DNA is TGTGCCAGCAGCTTGGCCCAGGGGAATCAGCCCCAGCATTTT.

The CDR3 DNA follows: TGTGCCAGCACCTGGTTTAGCGGAAATTCCTACAATGAGCAGTTCTTC. It codes for CASTWFSGNSYNEQFF. The chain recombines TRBV28 with TRBJ2-1; D might be TRBD2 (6 bases). Trimming took 7 bases from V and 1 from J, leaving 17 bases between them. The CDR3 is made up of 16 amino acids. Per germline, CDR1 MDHEN and CDR2 SYDVKM. Using reference TRBV28 and TRBJ2-1 for the parts outside the CDR3, the full variable domain is DVKVTQSSRYLVKRTGEKVFLECVQDMDHENMFWYRQDPGLGLRLIYFSYDVKMKEKGDIPEGYSVSREKKERFSLILESASTNQTSMYLCASTWFSGNSYNEQFFGPGTRLTVL.

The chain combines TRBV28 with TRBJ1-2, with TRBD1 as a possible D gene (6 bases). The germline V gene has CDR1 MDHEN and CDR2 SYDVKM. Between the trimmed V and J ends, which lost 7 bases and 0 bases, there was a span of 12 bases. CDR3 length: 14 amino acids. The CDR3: CASIRGTTNYGYTF. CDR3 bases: TGTGCCAGCATAAGGGGGACTACTAACTATGGCTACACCTTC.

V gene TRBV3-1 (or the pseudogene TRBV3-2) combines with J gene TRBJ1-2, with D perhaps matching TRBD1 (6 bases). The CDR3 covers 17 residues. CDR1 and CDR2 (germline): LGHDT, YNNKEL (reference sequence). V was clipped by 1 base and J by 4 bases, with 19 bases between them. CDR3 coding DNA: TGTGCCAGCAGCCAAGCTTCAGGGGCGCCTTTGAGCTATGGCTACACCTTC. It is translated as CASSQASGAPLSYGYTF.

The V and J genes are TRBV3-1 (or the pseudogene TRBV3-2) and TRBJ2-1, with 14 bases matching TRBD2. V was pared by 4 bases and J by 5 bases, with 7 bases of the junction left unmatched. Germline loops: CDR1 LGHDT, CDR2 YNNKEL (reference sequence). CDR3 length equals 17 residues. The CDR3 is CASSPRLAGGRDNEQFF. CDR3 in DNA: TGTGCCAGCAGCCCGAGACTAGCGGGAGGGCGGGACAATGAGCAGTTCTTC.

The CDR3: CASSFVPASGSSYEQYF. The CDR3 bases are TGTGCCAGCAGCTTCGTTCCCGCTAGCGGGAGCTCCTACGAGCAGTACTTC. This chain connects TRBV7-6 to TRBJ2-7; 10 bases match TRBD2. There are 17 residues in the CDR3. Losses at the gene ends were 3 bases for V and 0 bases for J; bases not matched to a gene: 8. The germline V gene encodes CDR1 SGHVS and CDR2 FNYEAQ.

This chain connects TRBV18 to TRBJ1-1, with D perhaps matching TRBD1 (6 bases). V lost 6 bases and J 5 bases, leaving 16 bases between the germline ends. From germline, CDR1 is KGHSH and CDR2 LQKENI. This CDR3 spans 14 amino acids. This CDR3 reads CASSRTGRGTEAFF. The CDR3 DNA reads TGTGCCAGCTCTCGCACAGGGAGGGGGACTGAAGCTTTCTTT.

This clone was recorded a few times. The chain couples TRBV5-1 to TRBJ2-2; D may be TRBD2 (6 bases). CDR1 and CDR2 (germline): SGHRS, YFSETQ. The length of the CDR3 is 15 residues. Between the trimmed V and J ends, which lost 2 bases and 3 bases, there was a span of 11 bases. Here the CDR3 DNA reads TGCGCCAGCAGCTTCCTAACGGGGGACACCGGGGAGCTGTTTTTT. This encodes CASSFLTGDTGELFF. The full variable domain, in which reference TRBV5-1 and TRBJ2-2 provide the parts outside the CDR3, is KAGVTQTPRYLIKTRGQQVTLSCSPISGHRSVSWYQQTPGQGLQFLFEYFSETQRNKGNFPGRFSGRQFSNSRSEMNVSTLELGDSALYLCASSFLTGDTGELFFGEGSRLTVL.

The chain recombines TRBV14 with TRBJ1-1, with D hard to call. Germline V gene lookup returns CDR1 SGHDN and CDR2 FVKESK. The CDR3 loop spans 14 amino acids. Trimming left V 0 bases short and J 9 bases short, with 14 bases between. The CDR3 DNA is TGTGCCAGCAGCCAAGAAATCAACCTTGACAAAGCTTTCTTT. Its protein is CASSQEINLDKAFF. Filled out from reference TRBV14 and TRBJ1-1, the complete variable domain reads EAGVTQFPSHSVIEKGQTVTLRCDPISGHDNLYWYRRVMGKEIKFLLHFVKESKQDESGMPNNRFLAERTGGTYSTLKVQPAELEDSGVYFCASSQEINLDKAFFGQGTRLTVV.

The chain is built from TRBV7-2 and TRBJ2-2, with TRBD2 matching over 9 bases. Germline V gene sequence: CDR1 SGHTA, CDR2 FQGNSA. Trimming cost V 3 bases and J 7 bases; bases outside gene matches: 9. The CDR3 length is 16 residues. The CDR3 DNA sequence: TGTGCCAGCAGCTTTGCGGTAGCGGGAGCACTCGGGGAGCTGTTTTTT. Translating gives CASSFAVAGALGELFF.

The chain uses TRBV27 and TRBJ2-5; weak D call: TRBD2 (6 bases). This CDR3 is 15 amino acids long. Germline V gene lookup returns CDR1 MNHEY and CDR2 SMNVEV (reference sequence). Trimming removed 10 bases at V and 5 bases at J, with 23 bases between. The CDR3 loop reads CATSRAGLRGETQYF. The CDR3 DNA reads TGTGCCACCTCCCGGGCAGGGTTACGGGGGGAGACCCAGTACTTC.

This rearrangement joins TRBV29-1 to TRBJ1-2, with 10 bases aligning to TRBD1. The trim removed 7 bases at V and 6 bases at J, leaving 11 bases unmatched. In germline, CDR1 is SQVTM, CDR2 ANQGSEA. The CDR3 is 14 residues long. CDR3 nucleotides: TGCAGCGGCGGGCCCGGACAGGGGGGTAATGGCTACACCTTC. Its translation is CSGGPGQGGNGYTF.

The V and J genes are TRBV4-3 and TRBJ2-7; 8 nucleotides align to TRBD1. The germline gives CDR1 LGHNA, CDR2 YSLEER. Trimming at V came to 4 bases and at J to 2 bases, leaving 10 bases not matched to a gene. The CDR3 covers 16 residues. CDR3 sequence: CASSLTPGQGPYEQYF. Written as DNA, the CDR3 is TGCGCCAGCAGCCTCACCCCCGGACAGGGCCCCTACGAGCAGTACTTC.

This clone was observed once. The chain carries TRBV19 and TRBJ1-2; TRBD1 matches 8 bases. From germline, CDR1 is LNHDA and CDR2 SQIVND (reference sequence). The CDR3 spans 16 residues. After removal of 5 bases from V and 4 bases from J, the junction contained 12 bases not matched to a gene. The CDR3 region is CASSPSGTGKLYGYTF. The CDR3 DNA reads TGTGCCAGTAGTCCAAGCGGGACAGGCAAGCTCTATGGCTACACCTTC.

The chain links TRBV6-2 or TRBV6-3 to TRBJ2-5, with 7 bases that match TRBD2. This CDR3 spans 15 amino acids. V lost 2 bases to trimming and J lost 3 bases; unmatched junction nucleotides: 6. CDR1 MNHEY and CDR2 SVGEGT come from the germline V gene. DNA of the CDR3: TGTGCCAGCAGTTACGGCTCGGCGGGGGAAGAGACCCAGTACTTC. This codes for CASSYGSAGEETQYF.